This T cell receptor beta chain comes out of a study of beta chain features in type 1 diabetes. Study-wide points: Researchers report that Type 1 diabetes patients had moderately but significantly shorter TCRB CDR3s across all four CD4+ subsets.

This clone was detected only a few times. No antigen is known for it. Sequenced material consisted of expressed TCRB transcripts (all of the isolated RNA was reverse transcribed). Using immunoSEQ multiplex PCR, the repertoire was profiled, and TCRdb retains in-frame clones only, with some absent. The table records some 660,000 clones, over 12% of them present only once. The CDR3 sequence is 14 residues long. V was clipped by 4 bases and J by 8 bases, with 16 bases between them. CDR1 is SGHNT and CDR2 is YYREEE in the germline V gene (reference sequence). This receptor was identified in a man aged 18-30 years with type 1 diabetes. The chain joins TRBV5-4 to TRBJ2-1, with a tentative D call TRBD1 (6 bases). The sequencing sample was made of naive CD4+ T cells from blood. The CDR3 nucleotides read TGTGCCAGCAGCACGGGGAAGGGGGTTTATGAGCAGTTCTTC. Translated, it gives CASSTGKGVYEQFF.